This T cell receptor beta chain was profiled in a study of blood T cell repertoires in COVID-19. For the study at large: Spain, Italy and the United States supplied samples that represented acute and convalescent COVID-19. PBMCs, B-cell-depleted T cells, or T cells were the source of the cDNA or gDNA that made up the material.

This clone occurred once. V was cut by 1 base and J by 5 bases, with 10 bases left in between. This CDR3 is 14 amino acids long. Germline V gene lookup returns CDR1 SGHRS and CDR2 YFSETQ. Under the authors' procedure: Counts of nucleated cells, estimated from reference gene primer amplification, were obtained. Using immunoSEQ multiplex PCR, the repertoire was profiled, and TCRdb retains in-frame clones only, with some absent. V, J and clone size reflect that table, while D and trimming were determined from the DNA. Here the sample spans about 240,000 clones, approximately 83% being singletons. The receptor was isolated from an elderly woman with acute or convalescent COVID-19. The sequencing input was peripheral blood. This chain connects TRBV5-1 to TRBJ2-1; D is perhaps TRBD1 (6 bases). CDR3 DNA: TGCGCCAGCAGCTTGCAACCAGGGGACAATGAGCAGTTCTTC. Translating it yields CASSLQPGDNEQFF.